These T cell receptor beta chains were read from a single sample in a study of response to subunit inactivated influenza vaccine. TCRdb called the RT-PCR reads again in MiXCR, with one record for every CDR3 protein. The sample includes hundreds of thousands of distinct CDR3 sequences, 15% to 17% seen only once; the top ten take 11%. Sequenced here: PBMCs from blood, sampled less than 13 days after vaccination. Receptors originate from a man between 50 and 59 years old who received an inactivated influenza vaccine. Both conserved end residues are part of each CDR3. The D gene is left open where the match is weak. Some rows have no size entry. The others give once, few or many, or a class for an expanded clone.

TRBV10-2	-	TRBJ1-4	-	TGCGCCAGCAGTGAGACGAGGGCAGCAACTAATGAAAAACTGTTTTTT	CASSETRAATNEKLFF
TRBV3-1	-	TRBJ2-7	-	TGTGCCTGCTCCAAGGAGGCGTCTTGTACACACGAGCAGTACTTC	CACSKEASCTHEQYF
TRBV6-5	-	TRBJ2-3	few	TGTGCCAGCAGTTACGACCCTCGGGGTACGCAGTATTTT	CASSYDPRGTQYF
TRBV7-9	-	TRBJ2-2	few	TGTGCCAGCAGGCCTTTTCAGGGTGCGAACACCGGGGAGCTGTTTTTT	CASRPFQGANTGELFF
TRBV20-1	-	TRBJ1-1	few	TGCAGTGGGGGCCCAGTGGGAAGTCGGCGGACTGAAGCTTTCTTT	CSGGPVGSRRTEAFF
TRBV5-1	-	TRBJ2-3	-	TGCGCCAGCAGCAGCCCGGGTAGTGATACGCAGTATTTT	CASSSPGSDTQYF
TRBV4-2	TRBD2	TRBJ2-7	-	TGTGCCATGGGCCAATCCCTGGGGAGGGCCAACTCCTACGAGCAGTACTTC	CAMGQSLGRANSYEQYF
TRBV3-1	-	TRBJ2-2	-	TGTGCCAGCAGCCAGGACGTGACGGGATATTCGCTGTTTTTT	CASSQDVTGYSLFF
TRBV7-9	-	TRBJ2-7	-	TGTGCCAGCAGCTTAAGCGCGACCAACGAGCAGTACTTC	CASSLSATNEQYF
TRBV20-1	TRBD2	TRBJ2-1	-	TGCAGTGCCTCCGGGACTAGCGGGAGTTATGAGCAGTTCTTC	CSASGTSGSYEQFF
TRBV29-1	-	TRBJ2-3	many	TGCAGCGTTGAACCTGGTCCAGATACGCAGTATTTT	CSVEPGPDTQYF
TRBV7-6	-	TRBJ2-7	-	TGTGCCAGCAGCTTCGAGTCTAGCGACTCCTACGAGCAGTACTTC	CASSFESSDSYEQYF
TRBV29-1	-	TRBJ2-3	-	TGCGGCGTTGTCAGGGGACATGGCACAGATACGCAGTATTTT	CGVVRGHGTDTQYF
TRBV12-3/TRBV12-4	-	TRBJ1-2	many	TGTGCCAGCAGTGCGGGAGACTATGGCTACACCTTC	CASSAGDYGYTF
TRBV12-3/TRBV12-4	TRBD1	TRBJ2-4	many	TGTGCCAGCAGTTGGACAGGGGCCAAAAACATTCAGTACTTC	CASSWTGAKNIQYF
TRBV10-3	-	TRBJ2-7	many	TGTGCCATCAGTGATTCGGCAGGGTTAGGGTACGAGCAGTACTTC	CAISDSAGLGYEQYF
TRBV5-5	TRBD2	TRBJ2-5	few	TGTGCCAGCAGCTGGGATAGCGGGAGTCGGCAGACCCAGTACTTC	CASSWDSGSRQTQYF
TRBV5-1	TRBD2	TRBJ2-2	many	TGCGCCAGCAGCAAAGAGCGGGGGGGCAACACCGGGGAGCTGTTTTTT	CASSKERGGNTGELFF
TRBV5-5	-	TRBJ1-1	-	TGTGCCAGCAGCTTGGTTGGAAAGAGGACTGAAGCTTTCTTT	CASSLVGKRTEAFF
TRBV7-2	-	TRBJ2-7	few	TGTGCCAGCAGCTTCCCTCCTAGGGCCGAGCAGTACTTC	CASSFPPRAEQYF
TRBV7-2	TRBD1	TRBJ1-4	many	TGTGCCAGCAGCTTACCGGGACAGAATGAAAAACTGTTTTTT	CASSLPGQNEKLFF
TRBV11-2	TRBD2	TRBJ2-7	-	TGTGCCAGCAGCGCGGGACTAGCGGGGGCCTCGTACGAGCAGTACTTC	CASSAGLAGASYEQYF
TRBV24-1	-	TRBJ2-1	-	TGTGCCACCAGTGATCCCTCTAGCGTCGGAGAGCAGTTCTTC	CATSDPSSVGEQFF
TRBV6-5	-	TRBJ2-1	-	TGTGCCAGCAGTTACGGGGGCACATGGAGCTCCTACAATGAGCAGTTCTTC	CASSYGGTWSSYNEQFF
TRBV6-2/TRBV6-3	-	TRBJ1-6	-	TGTGCCAGCAGTCCTTTATCGCGGTCACCCCTCCACTTT	CASSPLSRSPLHF
TRBV7-9	-	TRBJ1-4	-	TGTGCCAGCAGCTCCGGGCCATTGGGCAATGAAAAACTGTTTTTT	CASSSGPLGNEKLFF
TRBV5-1	TRBD1	TRBJ1-4	few	TGCGCCAGCAGCGCGGGACAGGGAGGCGAAAAACTGTTTTTT	CASSAGQGGEKLFF
TRBV27	-	TRBJ2-7	few	TGTGCCAGCAGTTCGAACAGGGAGTACGAGCAGTACTTC	CASSSNREYEQYF
TRBV12-3/TRBV12-4	-	TRBJ2-2	-	TGTGCCAGCAGTTTACCCCCCGGGGAGCTGTTTTTT	CASSLPPGELFF